This TCR beta chain emerged from a study of blood T cells in healthy people across ages. The use of a sample-barcoded 5' primer and a J-beta primer mix characterized a second PCR of roughly 7 to 11 cycles. TCRdb processed the 5' RACE reads anew with MiXCR; each CDR3 protein has one entry. The repertoire consists of about 900,000 distinct CDR3 sequences, with roughly 43% occurring once and the leading ten covering 10% to 15%. CDR1 is SGHTA, CDR2 FQGNSA, per germline. Trimming took 1 base from V and 4 from J, leaving 11 bases between them. The CDR3 consists of 15 residues. Notes on the study in general: Age showed a roughly linear inverse relationship with TCR beta diversity per million T cells. Compared with aged donors, long-lived donors showed fewer expanded clones, suggesting selection.

Worth noting for this clonotype: As yet, its antigen is unknown.

The sequence derives from a man in his thirties or forties in good health. The genes are TRBV7-2 and TRBJ1-5; D may be TRBD1 (6 bases). Sequencing input: blood. The chain's CDR3 is CASSLVATGNQPQHF. The CDR3 nucleotides are TGTGCCAGCAGCTTAGTTGCGACAGGTAATCAGCCCCAGCATTTT.